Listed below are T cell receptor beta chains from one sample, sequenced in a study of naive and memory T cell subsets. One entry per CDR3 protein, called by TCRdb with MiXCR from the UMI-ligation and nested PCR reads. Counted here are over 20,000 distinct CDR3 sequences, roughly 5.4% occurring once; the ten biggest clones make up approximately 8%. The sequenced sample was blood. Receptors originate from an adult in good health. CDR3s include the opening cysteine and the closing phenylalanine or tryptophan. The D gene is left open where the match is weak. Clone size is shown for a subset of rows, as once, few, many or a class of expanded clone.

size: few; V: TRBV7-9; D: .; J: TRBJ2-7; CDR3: CASSPGRGEQYF; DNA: TGTGCCAGCAGCCCGGGCCGGGGCGAGCAGTACTTC
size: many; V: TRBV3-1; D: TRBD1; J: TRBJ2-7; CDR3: CASSPDFIDRGYEQYF; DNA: TGTGCCAGCAGCCCGGACTTTATCGACAGGGGCTACGAGCAGTACTTC
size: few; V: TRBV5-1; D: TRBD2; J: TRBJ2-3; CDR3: CASSALPGLAGEVGTDTQYF; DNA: TGCGCCAGCAGCGCATTACCGGGACTAGCGGGAGAGGTAGGCACAGATACGCAGTATTTT
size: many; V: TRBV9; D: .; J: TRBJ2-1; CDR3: CASGHGAAEQFF; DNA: TGTGCCAGCGGACACGGCGCCGCCGAGCAGTTCTTC
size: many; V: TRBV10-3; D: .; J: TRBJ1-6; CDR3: CAISEDNRANSPLHF; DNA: TGTGCCATCAGTGAGGACAACCGGGCCAATTCACCCCTCCACTTT
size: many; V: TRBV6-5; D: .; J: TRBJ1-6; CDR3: CASRRSGNSPLHF; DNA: TGTGCCAGCAGACGGAGTGGTAATTCACCCCTCCACTTT
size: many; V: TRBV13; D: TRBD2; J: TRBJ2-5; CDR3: CASSGTSGRPFVF; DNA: TGTGCCAGCAGCGGAACTAGCGGGAGGCCTTTCGTCTTC
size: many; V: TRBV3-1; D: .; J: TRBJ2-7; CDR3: CASSRRTALGEQYF; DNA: TGTGCCAGCAGCCGACGGACTGCCCTAGGTGAGCAGTACTTC
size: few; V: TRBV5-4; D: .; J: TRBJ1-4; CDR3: CATSGLGSNEKLFF; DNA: TGTGCCACCTCAGGGCTGGGGTCTAATGAAAAACTGTTTTTT
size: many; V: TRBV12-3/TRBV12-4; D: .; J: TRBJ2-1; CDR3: CASSEEGVTEQFF; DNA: TGTGCCAGCTCCGAAGAGGGCGTGACTGAGCAGTTCTTC
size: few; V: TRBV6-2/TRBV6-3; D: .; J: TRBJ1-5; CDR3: CASSLGEEGQPQHF; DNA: TGTGCCAGCAGTTTAGGGGAGGAGGGTCAGCCCCAGCATTTT
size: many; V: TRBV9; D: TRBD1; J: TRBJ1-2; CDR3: CASSLGQGANYGYTF; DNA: TGTGCCAGCAGCCTAGGACAGGGGGCGAACTATGGCTACACCTTC
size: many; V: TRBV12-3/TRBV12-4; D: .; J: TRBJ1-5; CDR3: CASTLSWDTYNQPQHF; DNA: TGTGCCAGCACCCTAAGCTGGGACACTTACAATCAGCCCCAGCATTTT
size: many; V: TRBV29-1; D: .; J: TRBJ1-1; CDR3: CSVTRGAEAFF; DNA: TGCAGCGTTACAAGGGGCGCTGAAGCTTTCTTT
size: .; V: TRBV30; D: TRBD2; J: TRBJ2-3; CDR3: CAWSVGLARRDTQYF; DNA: TGTGCCTGGAGTGTTGGACTAGCTCGTCGGGATACGCAGTATTTT
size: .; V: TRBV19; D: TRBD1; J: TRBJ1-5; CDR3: CASSPISPGGHSNQPQHF; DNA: TGTGCCAGTAGCCCTATATCCCCAGGGGGGCATAGCAATCAGCCCCAGCATTTT
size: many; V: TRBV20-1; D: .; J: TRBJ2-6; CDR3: CSARDLFRMRSSGANVLTF; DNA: TGCAGTGCTAGAGATCTTTTTCGAATGAGGTCCTCTGGGGCCAACGTCCTGACTTTC
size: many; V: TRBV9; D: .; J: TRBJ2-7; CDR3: CASSAQGGEQYF; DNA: TGTGCCAGCAGCGCTCAGGGGGGCGAGCAGTACTTC
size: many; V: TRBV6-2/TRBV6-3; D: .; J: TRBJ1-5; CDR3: CASSYLGFSNQPQHF; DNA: TGTGCCAGCAGTTACCTCGGATTTAGCAATCAGCCCCAGCATTTT
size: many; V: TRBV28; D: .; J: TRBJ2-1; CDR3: CASSFPLTGGTEQFF; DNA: TGTGCCAGCAGTTTTCCCCTCACCGGGGGCACTGAGCAGTTCTTC
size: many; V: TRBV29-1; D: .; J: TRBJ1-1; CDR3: CSVDKVEAFF; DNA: TGCAGCGTTGATAAAGTTGAAGCTTTCTTT
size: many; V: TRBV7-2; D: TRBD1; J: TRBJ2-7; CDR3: CASSPGQGNFYEQYF; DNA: TGTGCCAGCAGCCCGGGACAGGGAAACTTCTACGAGCAGTACTTC
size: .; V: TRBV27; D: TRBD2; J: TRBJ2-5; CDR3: CATASGGLEETQYF; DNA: TGTGCCACGGCTAGCGGGGGACTGGAAGAGACCCAGTACTTC
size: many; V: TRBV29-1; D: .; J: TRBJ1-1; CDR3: CSVGVGGLNTEAFF; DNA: TGCAGCGTTGGGGTGGGGGGCCTGAACACTGAAGCTTTCTTT
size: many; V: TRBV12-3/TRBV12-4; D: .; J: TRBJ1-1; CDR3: CASRRDRRLTEAFF; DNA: TGTGCCAGCAGAAGGGACCGCCGACTCACTGAAGCTTTCTTT
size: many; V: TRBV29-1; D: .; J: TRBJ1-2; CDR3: CSVETGPGYTF; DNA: TGCAGCGTTGAAACAGGCCCAGGCTACACCTTC